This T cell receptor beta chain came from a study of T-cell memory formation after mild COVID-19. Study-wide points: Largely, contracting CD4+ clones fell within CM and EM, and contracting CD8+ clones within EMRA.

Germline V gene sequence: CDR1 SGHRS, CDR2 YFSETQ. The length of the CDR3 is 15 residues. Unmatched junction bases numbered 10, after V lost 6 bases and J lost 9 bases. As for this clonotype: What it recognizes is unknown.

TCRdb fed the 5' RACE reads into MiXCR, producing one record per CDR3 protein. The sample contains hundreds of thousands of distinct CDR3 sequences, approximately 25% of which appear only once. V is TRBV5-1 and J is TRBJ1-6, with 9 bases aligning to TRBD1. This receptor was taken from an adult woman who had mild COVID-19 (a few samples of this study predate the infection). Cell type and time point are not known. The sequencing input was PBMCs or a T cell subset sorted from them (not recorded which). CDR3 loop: CASTQTGTGRSPLHF. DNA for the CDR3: TGCGCCAGCACGCAAACCGGGACAGGGCGTTCACCCCTCCACTTT. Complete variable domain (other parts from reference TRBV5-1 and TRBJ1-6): KAGVTQTPRYLIKTRGQQVTLSCSPISGHRSVSWYQQTPGQGLQFLFEYFSETQRNKGNFPGRFSGRQFSNSRSEMNVSTLELGDSALYLCASTQTGTGRSPLHFGNGTRLTVT.